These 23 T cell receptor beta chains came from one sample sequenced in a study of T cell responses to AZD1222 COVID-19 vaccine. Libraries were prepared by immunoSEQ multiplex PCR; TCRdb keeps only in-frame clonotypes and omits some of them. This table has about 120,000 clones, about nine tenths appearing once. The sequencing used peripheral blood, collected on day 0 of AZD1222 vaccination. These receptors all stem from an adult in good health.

The CDR3 DNA reads TGTGCCAGCAGCTTAGCAGGGGGCACTAACAATGAGCAGTTCTTC. Translating it yields CASSLAGGTNNEQFF. J is TRBJ2-1 and V is TRBV11-2; 8 positions agree with TRBD1. The germline V gene has CDR1 SGHAT and CDR2 FQNNGV. This CDR3 is 15 amino acids long. The J segment lost 5 bases and the V segment lost 1 base, leaving 4 bases of the junction unmatched.

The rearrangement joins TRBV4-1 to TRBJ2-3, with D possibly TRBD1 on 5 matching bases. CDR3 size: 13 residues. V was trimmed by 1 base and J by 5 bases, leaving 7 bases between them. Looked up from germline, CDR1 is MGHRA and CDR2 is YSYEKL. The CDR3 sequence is CASSQGRGDTQYF. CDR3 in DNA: TGCGCCAGCAGCCAAGGTAGGGGAGATACGCAGTATTTT.

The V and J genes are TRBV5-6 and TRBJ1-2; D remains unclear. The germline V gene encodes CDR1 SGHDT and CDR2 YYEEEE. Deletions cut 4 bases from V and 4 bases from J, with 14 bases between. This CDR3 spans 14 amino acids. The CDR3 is CASSPTTGSYGYTF. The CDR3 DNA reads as TGTGCCAGCAGCCCCACCACGGGTTCCTATGGCTACACCTTC.

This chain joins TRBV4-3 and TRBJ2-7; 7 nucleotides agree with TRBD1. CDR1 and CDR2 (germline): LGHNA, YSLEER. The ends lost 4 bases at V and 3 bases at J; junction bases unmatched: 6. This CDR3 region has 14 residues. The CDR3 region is CASSPGTANYEQYF. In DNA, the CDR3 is TGCGCCAGCAGCCCCGGGACAGCCAACTACGAGCAGTACTTC.

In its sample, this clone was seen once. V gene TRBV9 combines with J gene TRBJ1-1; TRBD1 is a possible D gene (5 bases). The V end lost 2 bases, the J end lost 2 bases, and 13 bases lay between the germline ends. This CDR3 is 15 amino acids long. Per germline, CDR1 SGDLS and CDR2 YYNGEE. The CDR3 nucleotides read TGTGCCAGCAGCGTCGGGGGGACCCCCAACACTGAAGCTTTCTTT. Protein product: CASSVGGTPNTEAFF.

The CDR3 loop is CSVVLPGQANTEAFF. CDR3 DNA: TGCAGCGTCGTACTACCGGGACAGGCGAACACTGAAGCTTTCTTT. The chain links TRBV29-1 to TRBJ1-1; 8 bases align to TRBD1. V lost 6 bases, J lost 1 base, and 10 bases stayed unmatched. This CDR3 has 15 amino acids. The germline CDR1 and CDR2 sequences are SQVTM and ANQGSEA.

The CDR3 DNA follows: TGTGCCAGTAGTATAGTCTTTGGTGTGGGCAGGGCCCCGGCTGAAGCTTTCTTT. Its protein product is CASSIVFGVGRAPAEAFF. The chain links TRBV19 to TRBJ1-1; tentatively, D is TRBD1 (5 bases). Germline V gene lookup returns CDR1 LNHDA and CDR2 SQIVND (reference sequence). V shed 1 base and J shed 6 bases, with 24 bases lying between them. The CDR3 is 18 residues long.

The CDR3 protein is CASSRRSLAGTNNEQFF. In DNA form, the CDR3 reads TGCGCCAGCAGCCGTAGGTCTCTAGCGGGAACAAACAATGAGCAGTTCTTC. The rearrangement uses TRBV4-1 and TRBJ2-1, with 9 positions matching TRBD2. V lost 4 bases and J lost 5; bases outside the gene matches: 12. From germline, CDR1 is MGHRA and CDR2 YSYEKL. The CDR3 loop spans 17 amino acids.

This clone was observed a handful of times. DNA for the CDR3: TGTGCCAGCAGTGACCGACAGGGGACTCCCACATACAATCAGCCCCAGCATTTT. It codes for CASSDRQGTPTYNQPQHF. The chain carries TRBV6-4 and TRBJ1-5, with 8 bases identical to TRBD1. The length of the CDR3 is 18 residues. The germline V gene encodes CDR1 MRHNA and CDR2 SNTAGT. V was clipped by 2 bases and J by 3 bases; unmatched bases: 12.

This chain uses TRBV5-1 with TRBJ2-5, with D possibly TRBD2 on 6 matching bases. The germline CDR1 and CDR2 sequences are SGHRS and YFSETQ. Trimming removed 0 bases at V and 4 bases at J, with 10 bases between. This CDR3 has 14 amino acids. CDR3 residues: CASSLALGGETQYF. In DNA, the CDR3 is TGCGCCAGCAGCTTGGCCCTGGGGGGAGAGACCCAGTACTTC.

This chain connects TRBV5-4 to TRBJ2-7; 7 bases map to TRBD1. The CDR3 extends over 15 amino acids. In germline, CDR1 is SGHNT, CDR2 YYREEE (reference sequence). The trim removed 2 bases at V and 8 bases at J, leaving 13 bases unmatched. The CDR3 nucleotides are TGTGCCAGCAGCTTATGGACAGGACCCCTCCCGAAGCAGTACTTC. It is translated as CASSLWTGPLPKQYF. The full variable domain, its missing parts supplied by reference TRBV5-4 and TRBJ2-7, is ETGVTQSPTHLIKTRGQQVTLRCSSQSGHNTVSWYQQALGQGPQFIFQYYREEENGRGNFPPRFSGLQFPNYSSELNVNALELDDSALYLCASSLWTGPLPKQYFGPGTRLTVT.

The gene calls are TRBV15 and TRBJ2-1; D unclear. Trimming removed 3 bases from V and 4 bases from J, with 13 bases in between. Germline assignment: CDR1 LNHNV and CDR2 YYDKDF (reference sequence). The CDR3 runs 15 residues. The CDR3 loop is CATSSPEGRYNEQFF. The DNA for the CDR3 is TGTGCCACCAGCAGTCCCGAAGGGCGTTACAATGAGCAGTTCTTC.

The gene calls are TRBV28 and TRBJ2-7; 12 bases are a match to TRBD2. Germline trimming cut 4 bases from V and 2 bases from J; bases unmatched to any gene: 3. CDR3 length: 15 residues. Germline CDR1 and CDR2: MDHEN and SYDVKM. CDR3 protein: CASSSRTSGTYEQYF. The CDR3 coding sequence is TGTGCCAGCAGTTCTCGGACTAGCGGGACCTACGAGCAGTACTTC.

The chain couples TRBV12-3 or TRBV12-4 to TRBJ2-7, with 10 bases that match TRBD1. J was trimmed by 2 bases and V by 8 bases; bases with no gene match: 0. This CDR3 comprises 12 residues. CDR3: CASGQGAYEQYF. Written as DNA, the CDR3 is TGTGCCAGCGGACAGGGGGCCTACGAGCAGTACTTC.

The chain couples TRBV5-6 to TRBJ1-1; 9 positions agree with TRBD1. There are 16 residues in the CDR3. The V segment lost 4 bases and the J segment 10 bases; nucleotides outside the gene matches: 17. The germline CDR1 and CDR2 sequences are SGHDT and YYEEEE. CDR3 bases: TGTGCCAGCAGCCTAGGGGACAGGGCAACCCTGGGGTCAGCTTTCTTT. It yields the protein CASSLGDRATLGSAFF.

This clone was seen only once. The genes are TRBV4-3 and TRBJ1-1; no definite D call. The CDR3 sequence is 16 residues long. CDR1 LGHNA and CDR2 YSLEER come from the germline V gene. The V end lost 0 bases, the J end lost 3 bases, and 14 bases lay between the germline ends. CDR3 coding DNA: TGCGCCAGCAGCCAAGAACACGGGAAAGGATACACTGAAGCTTTCTTT. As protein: CASSQEHGKGYTEAFF.

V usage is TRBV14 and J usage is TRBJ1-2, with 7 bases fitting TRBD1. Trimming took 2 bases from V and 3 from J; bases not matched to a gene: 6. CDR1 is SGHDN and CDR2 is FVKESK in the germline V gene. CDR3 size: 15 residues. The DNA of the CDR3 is TGTGCCAGCAGCCAATCGAACAGGGGATACTATGGCTACACCTTC. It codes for CASSQSNRGYYGYTF.

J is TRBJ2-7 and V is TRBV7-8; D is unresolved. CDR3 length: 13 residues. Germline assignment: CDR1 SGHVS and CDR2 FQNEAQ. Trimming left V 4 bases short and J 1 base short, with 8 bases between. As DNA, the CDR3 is TGTGCCAGCAGCTCGTACCGTTCCTACGAGCAGTACTTC. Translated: CASSSYRSYEQYF.

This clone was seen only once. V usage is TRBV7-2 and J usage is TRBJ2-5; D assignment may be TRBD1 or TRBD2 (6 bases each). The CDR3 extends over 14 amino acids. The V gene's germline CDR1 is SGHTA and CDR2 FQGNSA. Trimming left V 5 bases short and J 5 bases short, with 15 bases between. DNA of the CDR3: TGTGCCAGCAGCAGATCGGGGGCGAAGGAGACCCAGTACTTC. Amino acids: CASSRSGAKETQYF.

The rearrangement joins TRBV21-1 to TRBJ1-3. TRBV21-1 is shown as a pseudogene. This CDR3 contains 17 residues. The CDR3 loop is CASSSHPWAVFGNTIYF. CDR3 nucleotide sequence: TGTGCCAGCAGCTCCCACCCCTGGGCGGTATTTGGAAACACCATATATTTT.

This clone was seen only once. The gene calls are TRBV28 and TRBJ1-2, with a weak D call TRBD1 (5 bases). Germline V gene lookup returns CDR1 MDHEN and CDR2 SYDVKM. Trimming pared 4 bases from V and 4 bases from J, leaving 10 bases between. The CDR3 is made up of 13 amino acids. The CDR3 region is CASSSQTAYGYTF. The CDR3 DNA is TGTGCCAGCAGTTCCCAGACAGCCTATGGCTACACCTTC.

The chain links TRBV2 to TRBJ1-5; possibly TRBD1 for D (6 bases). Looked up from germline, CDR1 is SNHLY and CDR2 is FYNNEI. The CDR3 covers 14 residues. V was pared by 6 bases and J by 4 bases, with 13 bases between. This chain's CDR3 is CASSGAGENQPQHF. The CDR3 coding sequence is TGTGCCAGCAGCGGTGCAGGGGAAAATCAGCCCCAGCATTTT.

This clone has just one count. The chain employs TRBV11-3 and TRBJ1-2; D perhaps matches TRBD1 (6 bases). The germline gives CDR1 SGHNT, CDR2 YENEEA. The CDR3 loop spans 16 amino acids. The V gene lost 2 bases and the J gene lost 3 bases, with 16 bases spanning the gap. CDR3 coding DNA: TGTGCCAGCAGCTTAAACGCCTGGACAGAGCACTATGGCTACACCTTC. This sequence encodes CASSLNAWTEHYGYTF.